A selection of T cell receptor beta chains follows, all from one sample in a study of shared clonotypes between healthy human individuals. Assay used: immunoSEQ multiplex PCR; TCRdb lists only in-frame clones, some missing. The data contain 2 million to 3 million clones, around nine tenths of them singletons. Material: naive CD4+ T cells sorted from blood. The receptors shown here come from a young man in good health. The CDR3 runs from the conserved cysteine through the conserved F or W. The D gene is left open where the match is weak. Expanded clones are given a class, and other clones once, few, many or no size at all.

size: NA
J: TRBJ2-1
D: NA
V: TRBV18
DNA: TGTGCCAGCTCACCGGCAGCCCGTGGGGCCTACAATGAGCAGTTCTTC
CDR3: CASSPAARGAYNEQFF

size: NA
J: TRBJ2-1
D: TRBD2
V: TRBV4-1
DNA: TGCGCCAGCAGCCTGGGGGTAGCGGGGAACAATGAGCAGTTCTTC
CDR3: CASSLGVAGNNEQFF

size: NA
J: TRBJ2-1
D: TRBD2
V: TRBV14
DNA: TGTGCCAGCAGCCAGGGGACTAGCGGGATTTACAATGAGCAGTTCTTC
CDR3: CASSQGTSGIYNEQFF

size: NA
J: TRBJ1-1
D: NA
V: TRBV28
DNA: TGTGCCAGCAGTTTAGACTGGAACACTGAAGCTTTCTTT
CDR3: CASSLDWNTEAFF

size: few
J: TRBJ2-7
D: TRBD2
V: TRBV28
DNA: TGTGCCAGCAGTTTTAGCGGGGGGGACTACGAGCAGTACTTC
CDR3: CASSFSGGDYEQYF

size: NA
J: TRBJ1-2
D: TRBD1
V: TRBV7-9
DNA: TGTGCCAGCAGCTTATCTTCGACCGCTGACAGGGTGAACTATGGCTACACCTTC
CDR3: CASSLSSTADRVNYGYTF

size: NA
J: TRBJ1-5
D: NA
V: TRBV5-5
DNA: TGTGCCAGCAGCTTGGACAGGGTTCTTCATCAGCCCCAGCATTTT
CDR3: CASSLDRVLHQPQHF

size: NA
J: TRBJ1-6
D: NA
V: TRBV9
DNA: TGTGCCAGCAGCGAGCTATCGGGGGGGTATAATTCACCCCTCCACTTT
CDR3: CASSELSGGYNSPLHF

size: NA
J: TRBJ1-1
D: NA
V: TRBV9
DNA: TGTGCCAGCAGCGCACGGACATCCGACACTGAAGCTTTCTTT
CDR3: CASSARTSDTEAFF

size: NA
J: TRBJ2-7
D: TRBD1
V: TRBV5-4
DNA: TGTGCCAGCAGCTCCGACAGGGTCTCCTACGAGCAGTACTTC
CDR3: CASSSDRVSYEQYF

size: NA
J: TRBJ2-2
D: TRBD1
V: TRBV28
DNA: TGTGCCAGCAGCGCGGGACAGGGTGGGGAGCTGTTTTTT
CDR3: CASSAGQGGELFF

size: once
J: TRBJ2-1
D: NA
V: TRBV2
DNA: TGTGCCAGCAACGTCGGCCTAGGGGAGCAGTTCTTC
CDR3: CASNVGLGEQFF

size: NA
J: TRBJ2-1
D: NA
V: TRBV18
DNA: TGTGCCAGCTCACCAGTATTCTCGGGGAACTCCTACAATGAGCAGTTCTTC
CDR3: CASSPVFSGNSYNEQFF

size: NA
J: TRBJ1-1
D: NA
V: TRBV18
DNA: TGTGCCAGCTCACCAAACAGCAACACTGAAGCTTTCTTT
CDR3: CASSPNSNTEAFF

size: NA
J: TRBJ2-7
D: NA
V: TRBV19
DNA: TGTGCCAGTAGTATCTCTGTGAGAATCACCGAGCAGTACTTC
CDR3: CASSISVRITEQYF

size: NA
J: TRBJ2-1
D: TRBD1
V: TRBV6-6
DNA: TGTGCCAGCAGTTACAACCGGGACAGGGCAGGCAATGAGCAGTTCTTC
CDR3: CASSYNRDRAGNEQFF

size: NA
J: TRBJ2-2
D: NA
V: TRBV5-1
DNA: TGCGCCAGCAGCTTCGGGACGGCCAACACCGGGGAGCTGTTTTTT
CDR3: CASSFGTANTGELFF

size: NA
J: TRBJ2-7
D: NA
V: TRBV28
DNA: TGTGCCAGCAGGATCCGGGAGACCTACGAGCAGTACTTC
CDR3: CASRIRETYEQYF

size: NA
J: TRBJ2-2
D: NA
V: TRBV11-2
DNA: TGTGCCAGCAGTCAGGGGCAGGGCCCCACCGGGGAGCTGTTTTTT
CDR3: CASSQGQGPTGELFF

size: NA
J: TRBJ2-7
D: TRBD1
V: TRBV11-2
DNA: TGTGCCAGCAGCCTAAGACAGGGGAACTACGAGCAGTACTTC
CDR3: CASSLRQGNYEQYF

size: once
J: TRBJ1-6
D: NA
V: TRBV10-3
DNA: TGTGCCACCAACAGCGAGGGTGGGGCATGGGCTTCACCCCTCCACTTT
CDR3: CATNSEGGAWASPLHF

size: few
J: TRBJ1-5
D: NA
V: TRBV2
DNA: TGTGCCAGCAGGGTGACAGCCGGGCAGCCCCAGCATTTT
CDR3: CASRVTAGQPQHF

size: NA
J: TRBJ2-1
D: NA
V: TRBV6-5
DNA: TGTGCCAGCAGTTATACAATTGGGAAGCAGTTCTTC
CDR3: CASSYTIGKQFF

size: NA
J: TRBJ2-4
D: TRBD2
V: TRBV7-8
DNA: TGTGCCAGCAGCTTAGATAGCGGGGGGAGACTAGCCAAAAACATTCAGTACTTC
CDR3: CASSLDSGGRLAKNIQYF

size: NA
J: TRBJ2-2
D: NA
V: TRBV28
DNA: TGTGCCAGCCAAGTCCCAGACACCGGGGAGCTGTTTTTT
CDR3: CASQVPDTGELFF

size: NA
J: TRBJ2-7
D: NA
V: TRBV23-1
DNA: TGCGCCAGCAGTCAATCCGGCAATACCTACGAGCAGTACTTC
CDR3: CASSQSGNTYEQYF

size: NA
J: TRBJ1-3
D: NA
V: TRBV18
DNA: TGTGCCAGCTCACCCGTGGGGTCCGGGACACTTCTCTCTGGAAACACCATATATTTT
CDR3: CASSPVGSGTLLSGNTIYF

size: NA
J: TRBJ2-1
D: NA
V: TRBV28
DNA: TGTGCCAGCACTGTACAGGGGAGGAATGAGCAGTTCTTC
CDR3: CASTVQGRNEQFF

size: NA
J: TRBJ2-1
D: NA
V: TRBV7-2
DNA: TGTGCCAGCAGCTTAGCAGCCCTTTCCTACAATGAGCAGTTCTTC
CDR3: CASSLAALSYNEQFF

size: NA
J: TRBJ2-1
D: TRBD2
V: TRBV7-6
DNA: TGTGCCAGCAGCTTGGGAAGCGGGAGATCTAATGAGCAGTTCTTC
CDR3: CASSLGSGRSNEQFF

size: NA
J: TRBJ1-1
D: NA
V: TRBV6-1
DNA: TGTGCCAGCAGTGAAGCGGGGCAGAAGTGGGCCACTGAAGCTTTCTTT
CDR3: CASSEAGQKWATEAFF

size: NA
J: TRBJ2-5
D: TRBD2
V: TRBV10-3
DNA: TGTGCCATCAGGATGGGCGGGGGGGAGACCCAGTACTTC
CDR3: CAIRMGGGETQYF

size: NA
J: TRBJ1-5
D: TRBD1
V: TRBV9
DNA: TGTGCCAGCAGCCCAGGACAGGGAGCGGGACAGCCCCAGCATTTT
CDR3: CASSPGQGAGQPQHF

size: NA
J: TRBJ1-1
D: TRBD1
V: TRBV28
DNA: TGTGCCAGTCTCCGACAGGGAAGGACTGAAGCTTTCTTT
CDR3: CASLRQGRTEAFF

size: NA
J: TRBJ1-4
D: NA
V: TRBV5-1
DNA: TGCGCCAGCAGCTTGGGAGGGCTGGGTGAAAAACTGTTTTTT
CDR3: CASSLGGLGEKLFF

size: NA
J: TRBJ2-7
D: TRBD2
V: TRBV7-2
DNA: TGTGCCAGCAGCTTATTTAGCGGGACCTACGAGCAGTACTTC
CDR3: CASSLFSGTYEQYF

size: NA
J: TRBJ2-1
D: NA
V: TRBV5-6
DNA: TGTGCCAGCAGCTCTGACGGTAGATACAATGAGCAGTTCTTC
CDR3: CASSSDGRYNEQFF

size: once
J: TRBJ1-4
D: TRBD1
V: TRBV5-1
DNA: TGCGCCAGCAGCTTGGATGGGACAGGGAGTGAAAAACTGTTTTTT
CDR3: CASSLDGTGSEKLFF

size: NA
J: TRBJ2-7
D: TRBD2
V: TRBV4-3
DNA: TGCGCCAGCAGCCAAGACTCCCTCTCGGGACTAGCGGGAGGGTGGAGCTCCTACGAGCAGTACTTC
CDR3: CASSQDSLSGLAGGWSSYEQYF

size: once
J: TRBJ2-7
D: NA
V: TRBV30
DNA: TGTGCCTCCTCCCTCCTGTCTAGTAGCGACGAGCAGTACTTC
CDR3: CASSLLSSSDEQYF

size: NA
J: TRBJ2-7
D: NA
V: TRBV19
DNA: TGTGCCAGTAGTATGGGGCAGGGCTACGAGCAGTACTTC
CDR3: CASSMGQGYEQYF

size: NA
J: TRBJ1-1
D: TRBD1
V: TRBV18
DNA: TGTGCCAGCTCACCAGGGACAGGGCTTGTGAACACTGAAGCTTTCTTT
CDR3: CASSPGTGLVNTEAFF

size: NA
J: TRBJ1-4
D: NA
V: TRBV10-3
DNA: TGTGCCATCAGTGGGTCGAGCGGCATTGGGGAAAAACTGTTTTTT
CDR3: CAISGSSGIGEKLFF

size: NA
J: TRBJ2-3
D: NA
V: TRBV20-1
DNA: TGCAGTGCTACGACCACAGATACGCAGTATTTT
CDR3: CSATTTDTQYF